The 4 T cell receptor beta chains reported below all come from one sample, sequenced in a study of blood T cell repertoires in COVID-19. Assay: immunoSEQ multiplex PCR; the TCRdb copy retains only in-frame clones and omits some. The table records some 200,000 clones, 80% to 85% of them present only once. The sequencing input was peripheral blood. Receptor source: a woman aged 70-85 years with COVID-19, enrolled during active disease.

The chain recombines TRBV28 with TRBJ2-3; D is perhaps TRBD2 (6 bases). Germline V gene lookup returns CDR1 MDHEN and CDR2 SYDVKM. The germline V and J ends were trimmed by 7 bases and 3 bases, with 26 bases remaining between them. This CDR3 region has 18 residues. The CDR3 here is CASIPSLGVREETDTQYF. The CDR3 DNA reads TGTGCCAGCATCCCATCACTTGGTGTCAGGGAGGAGACAGATACGCAGTATTTT.

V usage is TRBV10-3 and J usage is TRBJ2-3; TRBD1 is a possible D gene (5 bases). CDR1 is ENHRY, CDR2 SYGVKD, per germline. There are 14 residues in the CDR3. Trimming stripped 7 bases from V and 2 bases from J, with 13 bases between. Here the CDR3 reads CAIKQGGFTDTQYF. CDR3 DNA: TGTGCCATCAAGCAGGGTGGGTTCACAGATACGCAGTATTTT.

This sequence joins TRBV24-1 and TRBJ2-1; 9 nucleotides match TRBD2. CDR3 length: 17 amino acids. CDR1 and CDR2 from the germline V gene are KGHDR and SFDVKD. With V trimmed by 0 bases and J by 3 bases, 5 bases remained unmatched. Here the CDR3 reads CATSDLRAGGLYNEQFF. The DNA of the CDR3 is TGTGCCACCAGTGATTTGCGAGCGGGAGGACTCTACAATGAGCAGTTCTTC.

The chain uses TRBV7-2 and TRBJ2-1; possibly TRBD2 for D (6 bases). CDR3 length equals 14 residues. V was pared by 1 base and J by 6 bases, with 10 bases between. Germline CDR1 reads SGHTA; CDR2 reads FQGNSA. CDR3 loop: CASSLETSRNEQFF. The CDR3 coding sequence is TGTGCCAGCAGCTTAGAGACTAGTCGCAATGAGCAGTTCTTC.